The clone carrying this T cell receptor beta chain occurred many times. The sample comes from a study of human T cells and chemical hapten exposure. Time point meaning: patch test 2, 6 weeks after DPC sensitization. Treatment: therapeutic diphenylcyclopropenone sensitization with weekly scalp DPC. This CDR3 is 17 amino acids long. The V gene's germline CDR1 is DFQATT and CDR2 SNEGSKA (reference sequence). Germline trimming cut 0 bases from V and 6 bases from J; bases unmatched to any gene: 12. The library gave individual cDNA molecules unique molecular identifiers. Via MiXCR, TCRdb re-called the RACE reads, giving one row per CDR3 protein. The table lists roughly 150,000 distinct CDR3 sequences, approximately 12% of them singletons.

The starting material was whole blood, obtained in connection with sensitization to the hapten diphenylcyclopropenone (DPC). The clonotype was recovered from a woman between 45 and 60 years old with alopecia areata. Some clones in this sample may be carry-over from other donors' samples. The rearrangement joins TRBV20-1 to TRBJ2-1, with 9 bases aligning to TRBD2. Here the CDR3 reads CSARDARGGAAGNEQFF. The DNA of the CDR3 is TGCAGTGCTAGAGATGCCCGCGGGGGGGCCGCGGGCAATGAGCAGTTCTTC.